This T cell receptor (beta chain) was obtained from a study of PD-L1 blockade in urothelial cancer. Study at large: Atezolizumab therapy began for patients at some point between 2013 and 2015, dosed at 1,200 mg intravenously every 3 weeks. Analysis of blood occurred 3 weeks (second dose) and 6 weeks after treatment start.

Germline-derived CDR1 and CDR2 are KGHSH and LQKENI. Deletions cut 4 bases from V and 2 bases from J, with 10 bases between. The CDR3 runs 14 residues. The time point was: peripheral blood 6 weeks after treatment start. All patients handed over anywhere from 1 to 8 samples, pretreatment and on-treatment. Overall study findings and caveats: At the 3-week point, tumor-associated blood clones expanded more in durable-benefit patients.

Assay used: immunoSEQ multiplex PCR; TCRdb lists only in-frame clones, some missing. The repertoire holds about 36,000 clones, with approximately 80% as singletons. To note about this clone: Its target is not known.

The chain has TRBV18 and TRBJ2-3; no definite D call. Sequenced here: PBMCs, sampled around atezolizumab (anti-PD-L1) treatment. This sequence was found in a man aged 35-49 years with urothelial cancer. CDR3 region: CASSLSTFTDTQYF. In DNA, the CDR3 is TGTGCCAGCTCACTTTCTACGTTCACAGATACGCAGTATTTT.